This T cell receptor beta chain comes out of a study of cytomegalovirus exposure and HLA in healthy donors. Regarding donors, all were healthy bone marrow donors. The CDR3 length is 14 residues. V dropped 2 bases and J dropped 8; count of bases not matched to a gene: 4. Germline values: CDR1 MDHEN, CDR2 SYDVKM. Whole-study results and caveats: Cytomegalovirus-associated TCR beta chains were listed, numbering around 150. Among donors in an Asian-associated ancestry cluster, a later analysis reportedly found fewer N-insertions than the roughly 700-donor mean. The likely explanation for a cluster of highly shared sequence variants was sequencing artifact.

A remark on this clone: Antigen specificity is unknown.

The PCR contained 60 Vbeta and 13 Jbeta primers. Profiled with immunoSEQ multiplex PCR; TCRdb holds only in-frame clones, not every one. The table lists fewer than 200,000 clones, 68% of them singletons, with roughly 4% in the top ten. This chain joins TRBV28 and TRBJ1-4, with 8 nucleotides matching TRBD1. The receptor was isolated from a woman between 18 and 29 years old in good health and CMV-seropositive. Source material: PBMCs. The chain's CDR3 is CASSLQGAAEKLFF. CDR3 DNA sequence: TGTGCCAGCAGTTTACAGGGGGCGGCCGAAAAACTGTTTTTT. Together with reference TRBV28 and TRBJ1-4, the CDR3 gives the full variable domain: DVKVTQSSRYLVKRTGEKVFLECVQDMDHENMFWYRQDPGLGLRLIYFSYDVKMKEKGDIPEGYSVSREKKERFSLILESASTNQTSMYLCASSLQGAAEKLFFGSGTQLSVL.